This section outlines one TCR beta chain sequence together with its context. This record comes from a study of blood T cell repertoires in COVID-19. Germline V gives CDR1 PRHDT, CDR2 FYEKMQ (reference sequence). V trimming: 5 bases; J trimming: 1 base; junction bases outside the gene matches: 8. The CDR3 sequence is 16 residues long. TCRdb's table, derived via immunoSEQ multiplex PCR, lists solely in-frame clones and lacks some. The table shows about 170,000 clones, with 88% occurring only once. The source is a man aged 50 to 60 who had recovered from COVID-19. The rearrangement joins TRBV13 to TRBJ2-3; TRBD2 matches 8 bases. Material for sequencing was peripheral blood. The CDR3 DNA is TGTGCCAGCAGCGGTCCCGGGACTAGTCGCACAGATACGCAGTATTTT. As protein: CASSGPGTSRTDTQYF. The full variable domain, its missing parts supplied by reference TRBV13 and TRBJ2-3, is AAGVIQSPRHLIKEKRETATLKCYPIPRHDTVYWYQQGPGQDPQFLISFYEKMQSDKGSIPDRFSAQQFSDYHSELNMSSLELGDSALYFCASSGPGTSRTDTQYFGPGTRLTVL.